This TCR beta chain was sequenced in a study of T cells in Graves' hyperthyroidism and ophthalmopathy. Whole-study findings and limits: The blood repertoire included most of the expanded thyroid clonotypes above 0.001.

Newly diagnosed hyperthyroidism, duration under 2 months, in patients aged 18 to 65. Pregnant or lactating patients were excluded, as were those with uncontrolled infection or other autoimmune disease. Clinicians diagnosed patients from clinical symptoms, serum thyroxine and TRAb, thyroid ultrasound and orbital computed tomography. Amplified TCR beta CDR3 regions came from RNA transcripts. RT-PCR in the first round (using the HTBI primer set) targeted the TCR CDR3. MiXCR was run by TCRdb on the multiplex PCR reads, yielding one entry per CDR3 protein. The sample includes about 200,000 distinct CDR3 sequences, 17% of them seen just once. This clonotype was recorded many times. Antigen specificity is unknown. Trimming stripped 2 bases from V and 7 bases from J, with 12 bases between. This CDR3 is built from 15 residues. Germline V gene data show CDR1 as LGHDT and CDR2 as YNNKEL (reference sequence).

The sequencing input was blood. V and J are TRBV3-1 and TRBJ1-6; tentative D call: TRBD1 (5 bases). This sequence originates from a woman aged 45-65 years with Graves' hyperthyroidism. CDR3 residues: CASSQIDSANSPLHF. CDR3 DNA sequence: TGTGCCAGCAGCCAAATAGACAGTGCGAATTCACCCCTCCACTTT.